The source of this TCR beta chain is a study of blood T cells in healthy people across ages. A second PCR, run for roughly 7 to 12 cycles, used a sample-barcoded 5' primer plus a J-beta primer mix. Any given sample supplied a minimum of 3 million CDR3-containing paired-end reads. TCRdb reprocessed the 5' RACE reads with MiXCR, giving one entry per CDR3 protein. The sample contains 800,000 or so distinct CDR3 sequences, 25% of which appear only once. After removal of 4 bases from V and 7 bases from J, the junction contained 10 bases not matched to a gene. The CDR3 has 14 residues. Germline CDR1 reads SGHRS; CDR2 reads YFSETQ. This same sample was also part of a study on T cells of mothers and their children. Turning to that study: Overlap measured in related mother-child pairs was slightly, non-significantly higher than in unrelated pairs.

The V call is TRBV5-1, the J call TRBJ1-1, with 7 bases lining up with TRBD1. The origin of this receptor is a boy younger than 18 in good health. Sequencing was done on a sample of blood. The CDR3 protein is CASSPSWDSYEAFF. CDR3 DNA sequence: TGCGCCAGCAGCCCCTCTTGGGACAGCTATGAAGCTTTCTTT. Full variable domain (outside the CDR3, taken from reference TRBV5-1 and TRBJ1-1): KAGVTQTPRYLIKTRGQQVTLSCSPISGHRSVSWYQQTPGQGLQFLFEYFSETQRNKGNFPGRFSGRQFSNSRSEMNVSTLELGDSALYLCASSPSWDSYEAFFGQGTRLTVV.